This TCR beta chain was sequenced for a study of T cell clonality in common variable immunodeficiency. Assay used: immunoSEQ multiplex PCR; TCRdb lists only in-frame clones, some missing. This repertoire holds some 64,000 clones, and none appear only once. CDR1 and CDR2 (germline): LNHDA, SQIVND (reference sequence). V dropped 5 bases and J dropped 1 base, with 6 bases sitting between them. The length of the CDR3 is 13 residues. In its sample, this clone was seen many times. The read terminates 3 residues ahead of where the CDR3 ends, so the germline J gene completes it. The same CDR3 arises from other DNA sequences in this sample as well.

The chain couples TRBV19 to TRBJ1-5; D unclear. This TCR derives from a person between 18 and 69 years old in good health. Sequencing was performed on peripheral blood mononuclear cells. CDR3 DNA (partial): TGTGCCAGTAGTCCCGTAAGCAATCAGCCC. Protein sequence: CASSPVSNQP. The entire CDR3 is CASSPVSNQPQHF.